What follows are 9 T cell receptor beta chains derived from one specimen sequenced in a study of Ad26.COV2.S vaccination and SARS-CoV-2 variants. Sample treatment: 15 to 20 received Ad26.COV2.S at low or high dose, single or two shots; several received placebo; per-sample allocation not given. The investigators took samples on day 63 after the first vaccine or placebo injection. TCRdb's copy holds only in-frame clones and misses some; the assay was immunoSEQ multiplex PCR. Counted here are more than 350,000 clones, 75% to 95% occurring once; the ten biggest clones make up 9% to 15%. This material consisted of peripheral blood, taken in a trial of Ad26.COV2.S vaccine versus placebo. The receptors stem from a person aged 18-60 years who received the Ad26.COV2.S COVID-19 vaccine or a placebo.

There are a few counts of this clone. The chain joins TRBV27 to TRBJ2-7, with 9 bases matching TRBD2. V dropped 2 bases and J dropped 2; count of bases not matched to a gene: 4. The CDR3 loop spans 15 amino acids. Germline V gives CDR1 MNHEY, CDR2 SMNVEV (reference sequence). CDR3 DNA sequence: TGTGCCAGCAGTTTAATCGGCGGGAGGGCCTACGAGCAGTACTTC. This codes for CASSLIGGRAYEQYF.

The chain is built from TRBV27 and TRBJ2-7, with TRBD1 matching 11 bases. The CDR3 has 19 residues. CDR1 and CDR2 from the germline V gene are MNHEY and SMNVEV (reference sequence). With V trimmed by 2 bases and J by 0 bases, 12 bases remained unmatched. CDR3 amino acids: CASSLTDRGHLSGSYEQYF. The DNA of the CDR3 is TGTGCCAGCAGTTTAACGGACAGGGGGCACCTTAGCGGCTCCTACGAGCAGTACTTC.

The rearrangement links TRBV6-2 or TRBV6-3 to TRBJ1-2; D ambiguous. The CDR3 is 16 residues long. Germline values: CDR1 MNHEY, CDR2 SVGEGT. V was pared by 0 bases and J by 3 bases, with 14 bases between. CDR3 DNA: TGTGCCAGCAGTTACTCGCGCCTCGACACTTACTATGGCTACACCTTC. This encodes CASSYSRLDTYYGYTF.

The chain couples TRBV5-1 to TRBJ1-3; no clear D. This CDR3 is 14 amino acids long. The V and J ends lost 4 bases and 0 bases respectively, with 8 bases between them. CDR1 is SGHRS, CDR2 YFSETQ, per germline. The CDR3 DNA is TGCGCCAGCAGCCCAAAAAACTCTGGAAACACCATATATTTT. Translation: CASSPKNSGNTIYF.

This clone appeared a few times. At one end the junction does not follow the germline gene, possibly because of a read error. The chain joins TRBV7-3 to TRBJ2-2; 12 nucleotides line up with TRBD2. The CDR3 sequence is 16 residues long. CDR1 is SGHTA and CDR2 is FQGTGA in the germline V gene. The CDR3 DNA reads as TGTGCCAGCAGCCTAACTAGCGGGAGGTACACCGGGGAGCTGTTTTTT. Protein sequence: CASSLTSGRYTGELFF.

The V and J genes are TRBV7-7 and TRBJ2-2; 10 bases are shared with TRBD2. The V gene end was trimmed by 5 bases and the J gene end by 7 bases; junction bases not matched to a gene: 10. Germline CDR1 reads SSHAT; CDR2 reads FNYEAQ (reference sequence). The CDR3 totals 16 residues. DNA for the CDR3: TGTGCCAGCAGCCCCGTGGTAGCGGGAGGCGGCGGGGAGCTGTTTTTT. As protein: CASSPVVAGGGGELFF.

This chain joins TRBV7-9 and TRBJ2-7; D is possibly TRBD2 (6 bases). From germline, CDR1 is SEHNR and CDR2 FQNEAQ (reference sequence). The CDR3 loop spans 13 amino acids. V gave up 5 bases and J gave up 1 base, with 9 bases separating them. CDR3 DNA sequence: TGTGCCAGCAGCCCCGGGGGTTCCTACGAGCAGTACTTC. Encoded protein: CASSPGGSYEQYF.

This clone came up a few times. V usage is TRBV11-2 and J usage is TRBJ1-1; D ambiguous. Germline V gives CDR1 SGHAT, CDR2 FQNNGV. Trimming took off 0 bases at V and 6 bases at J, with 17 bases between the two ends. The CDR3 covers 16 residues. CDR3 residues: CASSLDQVYRPAEAFF. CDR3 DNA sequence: TGTGCCAGCAGCTTAGATCAGGTCTATCGCCCAGCTGAAGCTTTCTTT.

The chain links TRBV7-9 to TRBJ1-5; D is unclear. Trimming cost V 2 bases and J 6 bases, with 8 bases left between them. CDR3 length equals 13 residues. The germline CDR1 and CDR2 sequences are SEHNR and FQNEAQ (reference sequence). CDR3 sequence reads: CASSLSWSQPQHF. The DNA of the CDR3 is TGTGCCAGCAGCTTATCGTGGAGTCAGCCCCAGCATTTT.